This TCR beta chain was found in a study of cytomegalovirus exposure and HLA in healthy donors. Germline V gene lookup returns CDR1 SGHVS and CDR2 FNYEAQ. Between the trimmed V and J ends, which lost 1 base and 2 bases, there was a span of 12 bases. The CDR3 spans 16 residues. The study ran its PCR with 60 Vbeta and 13 Jbeta primers. Clones were read by immunoSEQ multiplex PCR, and TCRdb kept only the in-frame ones, dropping some. This sample contains 200,000 to 250,000 clones. About this clone: Its antigen remains unknown.

Findings of the study overall: Many donors shared some public TCRs, even though most TCR sequences were rare. Cytomegalovirus-associated TCR beta chains were listed, numbering 150 to 200. Available immune exposure information was restricted to CMV serostatus only.

This TCR was sampled from a woman aged 25 to 45 in good health and CMV-seropositive. The specimen was PBMCs. The chain joins TRBV7-6 to TRBJ2-1; D remains unclear. As DNA, the CDR3 is TGTGCCAGCAGCTTAGATAGCCCCGGCGCCTACAATGAGCAGTTCTTC. As protein: CASSLDSPGAYNEQFF. The whole variable domain, remainder taken from reference TRBV7-6 and TRBJ2-1, is GAGVSQSPRYKVTKRGQDVALRCDPISGHVSLYWYRQALGQGPEFLTYFNYEAQQDKSGLPNDRFSAERPEGSISTLTIQRTEQRDSAMYRCASSLDSPGAYNEQFFGPGTRLTVL.